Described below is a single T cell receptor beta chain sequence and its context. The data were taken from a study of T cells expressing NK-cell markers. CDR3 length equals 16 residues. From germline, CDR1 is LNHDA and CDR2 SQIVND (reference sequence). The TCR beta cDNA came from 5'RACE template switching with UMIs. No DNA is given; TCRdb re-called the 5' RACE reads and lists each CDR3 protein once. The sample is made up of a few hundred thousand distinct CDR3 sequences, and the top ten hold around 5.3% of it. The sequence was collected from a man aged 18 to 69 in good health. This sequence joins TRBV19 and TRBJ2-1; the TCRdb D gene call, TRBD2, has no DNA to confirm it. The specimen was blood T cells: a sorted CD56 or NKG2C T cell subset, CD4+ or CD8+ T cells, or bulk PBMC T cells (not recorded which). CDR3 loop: CASRSLSGASYNEQFF.